The text below deals with one T cell receptor (beta chain). The antigen remains undetermined. Germline V CDR1 and CDR2: SQVTM, ANQGSEA. The CDR3 is 12 residues long. Trimming shortened V by 3 bases and J by 7 bases, and 12 bases separated the two germline ends. The sample is drawn from a study of early T cells in non-severe SARS-CoV-2 infection. Study background: Sequencing targeted bulk RNA from unsorted whole blood, leaving chains unpaired.

Unique molecular identifiers (one per individual cDNA molecule) were attached. TCRdb re-derived calls from the 5' RACE reads in MiXCR, one entry per CDR3 protein. This table holds some 77,000 distinct CDR3 sequences, approximately 16% found once. Study-wide points: Private and CD4 specificities were missed by VDJdb matching, skewed to anti-spike CD8.

The specimen was whole blood. This TCR was recovered from an adult who was a healthcare worker with PCR-confirmed SARS-CoV-2 infection or an uninfected control (not recorded which). This chain links TRBV29-1 with TRBJ1-1; a possible D gene is TRBD1 (5 bases). The CDR3: CSVERGGYEAFF. The CDR3 DNA follows: TGCAGCGTTGAGAGGGGTGGTTATGAAGCTTTCTTT.